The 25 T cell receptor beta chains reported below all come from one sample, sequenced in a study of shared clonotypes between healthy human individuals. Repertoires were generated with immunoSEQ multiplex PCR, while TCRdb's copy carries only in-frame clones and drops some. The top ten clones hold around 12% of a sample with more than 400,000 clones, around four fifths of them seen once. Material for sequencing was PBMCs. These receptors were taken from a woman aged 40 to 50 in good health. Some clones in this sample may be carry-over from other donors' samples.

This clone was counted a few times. This CDR3 is CASSLAVPSYEQYF. CDR3 in DNA: TGTGCCAGCAGCTTAGCGGTCCCTTCCTACGAGCAGTACTTC. The chain joins TRBV7-8 to TRBJ2-7; D uncertain. The germline V and J ends were trimmed by 0 bases and 1 base, with 7 bases remaining between them. CDR3 length: 14 residues. CDR1 is SGHVS and CDR2 is FQNEAQ in the germline V gene.

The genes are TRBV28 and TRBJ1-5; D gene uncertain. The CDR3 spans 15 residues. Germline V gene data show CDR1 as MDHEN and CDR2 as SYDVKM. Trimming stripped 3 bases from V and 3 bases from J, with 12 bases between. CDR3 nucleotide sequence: TGTGCCAGCAGTTTTTCGGACGGTTTCAATCAGCCCCAGCATTTT. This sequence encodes CASSFSDGFNQPQHF. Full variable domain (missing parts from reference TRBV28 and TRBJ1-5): DVKVTQSSRYLVKRTGEKVFLECVQDMDHENMFWYRQDPGLGLRLIYFSYDVKMKEKGDIPEGYSVSREKKERFSLILESASTNQTSMYLCASSFSDGFNQPQHFGDGTRLSIL.

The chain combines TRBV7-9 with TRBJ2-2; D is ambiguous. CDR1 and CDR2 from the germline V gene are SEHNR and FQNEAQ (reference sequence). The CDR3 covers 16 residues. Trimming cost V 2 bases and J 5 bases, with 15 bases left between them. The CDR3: CASSLSRIDRTGELFF. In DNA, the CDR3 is TGTGCCAGCAGCTTAAGTAGGATAGATAGGACCGGGGAGCTGTTTTTT.

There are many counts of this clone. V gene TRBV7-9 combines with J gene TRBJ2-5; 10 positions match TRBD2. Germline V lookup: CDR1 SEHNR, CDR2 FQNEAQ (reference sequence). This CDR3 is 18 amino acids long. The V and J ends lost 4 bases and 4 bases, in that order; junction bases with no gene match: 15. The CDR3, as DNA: TGTGCCAGCAGCTCTAGACAAACCCGGGCTAGCGGGGGAGAGACCCAGTACTTC. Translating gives CASSSRQTRASGGETQYF.

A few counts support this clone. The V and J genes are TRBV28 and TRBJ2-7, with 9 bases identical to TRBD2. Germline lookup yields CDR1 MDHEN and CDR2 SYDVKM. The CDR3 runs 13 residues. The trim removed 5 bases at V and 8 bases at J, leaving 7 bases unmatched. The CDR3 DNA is TGTGCCAGCAGTCTTTCGGCTAGCGGGAAGCAGTACTTC. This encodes CASSLSASGKQYF.

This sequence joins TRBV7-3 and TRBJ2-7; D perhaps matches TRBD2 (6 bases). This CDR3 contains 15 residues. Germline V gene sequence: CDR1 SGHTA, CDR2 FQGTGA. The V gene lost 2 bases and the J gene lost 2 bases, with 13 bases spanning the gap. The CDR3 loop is CASSLGQGGPYEQYF. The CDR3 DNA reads TGTGCCAGCAGCTTAGGGCAGGGAGGACCCTACGAGCAGTACTTC. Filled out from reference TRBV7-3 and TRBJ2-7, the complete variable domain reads GAGVSQTPSNKVTEKGKYVELRCDPISGHTALYWYRQSLGQGPEFLIYFQGTGAADDSGLPNDRFFAVRPEGSVSTLKIQRTERGDSAVYLCASSLGQGGPYEQYFGPGTRLTVT.

The CDR3 nucleotides are TGTGCCAGCAGCTTAGCGGGACTAGCGGGAGGGTGGTACTTC. Protein sequence: CASSLAGLAGGWYF. The chain joins TRBV7-3 to TRBJ2-7; 16 bases fit TRBD2. CDR1 and CDR2 (germline): SGHTA, FQGTGA. Trimming cost V 2 bases and J 12 bases; bases outside gene matches: 4. The CDR3 sequence is 14 residues long.

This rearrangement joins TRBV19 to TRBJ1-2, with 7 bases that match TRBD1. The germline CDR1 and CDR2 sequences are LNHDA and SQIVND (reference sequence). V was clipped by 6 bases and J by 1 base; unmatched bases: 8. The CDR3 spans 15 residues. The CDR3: CASRTTGEVNYGYTF. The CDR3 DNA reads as TGTGCCAGTAGGACTACAGGGGAGGTTAACTATGGCTACACCTTC.

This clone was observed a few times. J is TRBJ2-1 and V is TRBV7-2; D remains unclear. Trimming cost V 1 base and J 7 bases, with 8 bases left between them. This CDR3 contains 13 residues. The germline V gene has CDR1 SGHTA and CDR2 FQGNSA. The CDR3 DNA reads TGTGCCAGCAGCTTAGAACGTTCGAATGAGCAGTTCTTC. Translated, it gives CASSLERSNEQFF.

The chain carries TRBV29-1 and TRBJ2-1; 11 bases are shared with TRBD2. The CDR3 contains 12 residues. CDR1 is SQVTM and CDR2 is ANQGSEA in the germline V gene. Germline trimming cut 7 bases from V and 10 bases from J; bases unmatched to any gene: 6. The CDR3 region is CSAQLAGVEQFF. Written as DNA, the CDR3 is TGCAGCGCCCAACTAGCGGGAGTAGAGCAGTTCTTC.

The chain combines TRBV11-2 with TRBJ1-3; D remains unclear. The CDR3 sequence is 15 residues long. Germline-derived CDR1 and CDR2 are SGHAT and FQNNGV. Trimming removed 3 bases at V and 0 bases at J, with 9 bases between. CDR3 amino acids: CASSFRVSSGNTIYF. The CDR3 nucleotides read TGTGCCAGCAGCTTTAGAGTTAGCTCTGGAAACACCATATATTTT.

Written as DNA, the CDR3 is TGCGCCAGCAGCTTAGGGGGTGCAGCCGGGGAGCTGTTTTTT. It specifies CASSLGGAAGELFF. V and J are TRBV5-1 and TRBJ2-2; TRBD1 is a possible D gene (6 bases). V was shortened by 2 bases and J by 6 bases, with 11 bases between the two germline ends. The CDR3 sequence is 14 residues long. Germline CDR1 and CDR2: SGHRS and YFSETQ.

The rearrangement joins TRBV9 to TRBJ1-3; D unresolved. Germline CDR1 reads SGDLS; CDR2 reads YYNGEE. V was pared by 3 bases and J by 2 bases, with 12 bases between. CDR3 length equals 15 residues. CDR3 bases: TGTGCCAGCAGCGCCTCCGACTGGGCTGGAAACACCATATATTTT. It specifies CASSASDWAGNTIYF.

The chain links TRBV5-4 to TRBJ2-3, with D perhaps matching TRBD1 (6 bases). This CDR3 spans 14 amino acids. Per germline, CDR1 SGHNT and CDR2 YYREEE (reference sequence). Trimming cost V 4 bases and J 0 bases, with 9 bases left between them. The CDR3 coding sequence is TGTGCCAGCAGCCCTGACAGGAGCACAGATACGCAGTATTTT. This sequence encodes CASSPDRSTDTQYF.

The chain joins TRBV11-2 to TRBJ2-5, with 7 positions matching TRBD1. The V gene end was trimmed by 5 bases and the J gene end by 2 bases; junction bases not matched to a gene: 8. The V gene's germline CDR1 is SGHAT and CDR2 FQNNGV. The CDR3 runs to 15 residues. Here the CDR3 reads CASSVAPGQQETQYF. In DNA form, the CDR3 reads TGTGCCAGCAGCGTGGCTCCGGGACAGCAAGAGACCCAGTACTTC.

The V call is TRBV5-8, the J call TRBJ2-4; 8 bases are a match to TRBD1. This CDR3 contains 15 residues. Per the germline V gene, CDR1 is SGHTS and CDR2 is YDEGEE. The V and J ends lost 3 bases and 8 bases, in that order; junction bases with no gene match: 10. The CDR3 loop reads CASSYRQGLSYIQYF. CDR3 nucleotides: TGTGCCAGCAGCTACCGACAGGGGTTGAGTTACATTCAGTACTTC.

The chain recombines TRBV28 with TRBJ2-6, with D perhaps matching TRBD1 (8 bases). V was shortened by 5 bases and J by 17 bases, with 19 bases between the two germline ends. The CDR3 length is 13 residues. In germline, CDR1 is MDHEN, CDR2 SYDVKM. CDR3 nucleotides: TGTGCCAGCAGTATACGGACAGGGAGGGTGATGACTTTC. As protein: CASSIRTGRVMTF.

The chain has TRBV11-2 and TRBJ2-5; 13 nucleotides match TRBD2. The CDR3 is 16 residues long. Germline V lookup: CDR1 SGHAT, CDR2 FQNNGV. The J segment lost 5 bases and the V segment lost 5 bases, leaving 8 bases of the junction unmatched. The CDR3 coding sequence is TGTGCCAGCAGCCCGCGGACTAGCGGGAGTTGGGAGACCCAGTACTTC. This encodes CASSPRTSGSWETQYF.

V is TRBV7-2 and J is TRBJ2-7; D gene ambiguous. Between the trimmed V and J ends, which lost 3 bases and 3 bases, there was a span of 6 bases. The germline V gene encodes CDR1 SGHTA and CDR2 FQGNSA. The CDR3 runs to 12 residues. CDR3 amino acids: CASSFPYYEQYF. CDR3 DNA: TGTGCCAGCAGCTTTCCGTACTACGAGCAGTACTTC.

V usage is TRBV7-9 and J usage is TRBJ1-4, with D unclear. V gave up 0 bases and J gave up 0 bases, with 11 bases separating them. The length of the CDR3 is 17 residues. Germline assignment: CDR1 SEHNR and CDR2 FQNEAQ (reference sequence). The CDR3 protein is CASSLATAASTNEKLFF. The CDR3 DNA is TGTGCCAGCAGCTTAGCGACTGCCGCCTCAACTAATGAAAAACTGTTTTTT.

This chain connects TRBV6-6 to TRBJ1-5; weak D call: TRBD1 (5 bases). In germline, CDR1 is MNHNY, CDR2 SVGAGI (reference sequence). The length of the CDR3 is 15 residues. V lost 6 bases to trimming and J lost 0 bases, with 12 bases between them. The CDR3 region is CASRRTQDSNQPQHF. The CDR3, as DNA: TGTGCCAGCAGACGGACACAGGATAGCAATCAGCCCCAGCATTTT.

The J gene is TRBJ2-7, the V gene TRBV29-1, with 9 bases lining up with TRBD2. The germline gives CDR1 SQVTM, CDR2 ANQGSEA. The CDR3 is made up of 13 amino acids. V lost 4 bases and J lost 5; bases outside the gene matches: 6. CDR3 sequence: CSVAGLAGNEQYF. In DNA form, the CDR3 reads TGCAGCGTTGCAGGGCTAGCGGGAAACGAGCAGTACTTC.

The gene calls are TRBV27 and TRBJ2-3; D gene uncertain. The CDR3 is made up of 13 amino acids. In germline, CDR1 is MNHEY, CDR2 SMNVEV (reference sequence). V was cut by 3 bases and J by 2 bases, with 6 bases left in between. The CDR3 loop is CASSLRYTDTQYF. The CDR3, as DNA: TGTGCCAGCAGTTTGAGGTACACAGATACGCAGTATTTT.

The CDR3 loop is CASSRGTGGVGSAGELFF. The CDR3 nucleotides are TGTGCCAGCAGTAGAGGGACAGGGGGCGTCGGGAGCGCCGGGGAGCTGTTTTTT. The chain links TRBV7-9 to TRBJ2-2; 12 bases are shared with TRBD1. The CDR3 has 18 amino acids. Germline-derived CDR1 and CDR2 are SEHNR and FQNEAQ (reference sequence). V dropped 6 bases and J dropped 6; count of bases not matched to a gene: 14.

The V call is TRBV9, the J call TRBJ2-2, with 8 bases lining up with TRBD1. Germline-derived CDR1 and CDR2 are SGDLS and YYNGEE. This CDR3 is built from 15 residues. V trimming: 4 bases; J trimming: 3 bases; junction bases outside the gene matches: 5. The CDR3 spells CASSHGQGYTGELFF. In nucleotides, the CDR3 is TGTGCCAGCAGCCACGGACAGGGCTACACCGGGGAGCTGTTTTTT.